This record looks at one TCR beta chain sequence and its context. The target antigen is unknown. CDR1 and CDR2 (germline): WSHSY, SAAADI. Unmatched junction bases numbered 9, after V lost 2 bases and J lost 4 bases. The CDR3 runs 17 residues. Assay used: immunoSEQ multiplex PCR; TCRdb lists only in-frame clones, some missing. The sample yields tens of thousands of clones, about 79% seen once. The entry originates in a study of regulatory dendritic cells for organ transplantation. Study-wide findings and caveats: Naive T cells showed high diversity, memory cells less, memory CD8+ least. Memory CD8+ clonal expansion seemed more limited with regulatory than mature dendritic cells. Among resting subsets, memory CD8+ cells contained the most alloreactive clonotypes.

The chain joins TRBV10-2 to TRBJ1-2; TRBD1 aligns across 11 bases. This receptor was obtained from a human donor in good health. Material: memory CD4+ T cells from blood. Subset here: CD45RO+ memory T cells. CDR3 DNA sequence: TGCGCCAGCAGTGAGCCGTGGGGGACAGGGGGAGTCTATGGCTACACCTTC. Translation gives CASSEPWGTGGVYGYTF.